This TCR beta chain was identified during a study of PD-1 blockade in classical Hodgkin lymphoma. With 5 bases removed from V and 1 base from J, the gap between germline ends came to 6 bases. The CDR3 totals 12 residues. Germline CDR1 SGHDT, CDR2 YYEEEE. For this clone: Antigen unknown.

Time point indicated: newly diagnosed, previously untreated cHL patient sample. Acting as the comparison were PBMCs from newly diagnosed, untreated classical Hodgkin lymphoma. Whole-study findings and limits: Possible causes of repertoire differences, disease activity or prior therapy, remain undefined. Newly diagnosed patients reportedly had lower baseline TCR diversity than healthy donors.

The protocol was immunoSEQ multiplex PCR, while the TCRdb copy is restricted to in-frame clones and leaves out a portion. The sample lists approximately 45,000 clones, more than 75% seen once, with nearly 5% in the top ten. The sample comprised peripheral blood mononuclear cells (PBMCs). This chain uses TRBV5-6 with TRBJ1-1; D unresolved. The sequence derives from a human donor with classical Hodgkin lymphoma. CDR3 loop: CASSSKNTEAFF. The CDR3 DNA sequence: TGTGCCAGCAGTAGTAAGAACACTGAAGCTTTCTTT.